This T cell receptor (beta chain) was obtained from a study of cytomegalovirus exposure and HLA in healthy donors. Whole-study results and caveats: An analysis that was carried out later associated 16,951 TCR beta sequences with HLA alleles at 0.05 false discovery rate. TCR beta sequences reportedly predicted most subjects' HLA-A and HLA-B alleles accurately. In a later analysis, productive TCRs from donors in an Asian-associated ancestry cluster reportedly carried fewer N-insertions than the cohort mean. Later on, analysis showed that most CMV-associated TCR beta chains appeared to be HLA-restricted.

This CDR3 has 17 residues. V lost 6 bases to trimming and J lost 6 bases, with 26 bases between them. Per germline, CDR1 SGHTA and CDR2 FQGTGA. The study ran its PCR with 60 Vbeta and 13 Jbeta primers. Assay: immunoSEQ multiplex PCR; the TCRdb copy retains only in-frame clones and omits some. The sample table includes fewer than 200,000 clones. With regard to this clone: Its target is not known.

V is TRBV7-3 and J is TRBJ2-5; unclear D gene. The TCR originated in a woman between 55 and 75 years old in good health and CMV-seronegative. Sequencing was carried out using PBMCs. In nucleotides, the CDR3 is TGTGCCAGCAGAACACGGAGATGGCGGCCCTGGCGAAAGACCCAGTACTTC. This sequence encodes CASRTRRWRPWRKTQYF.